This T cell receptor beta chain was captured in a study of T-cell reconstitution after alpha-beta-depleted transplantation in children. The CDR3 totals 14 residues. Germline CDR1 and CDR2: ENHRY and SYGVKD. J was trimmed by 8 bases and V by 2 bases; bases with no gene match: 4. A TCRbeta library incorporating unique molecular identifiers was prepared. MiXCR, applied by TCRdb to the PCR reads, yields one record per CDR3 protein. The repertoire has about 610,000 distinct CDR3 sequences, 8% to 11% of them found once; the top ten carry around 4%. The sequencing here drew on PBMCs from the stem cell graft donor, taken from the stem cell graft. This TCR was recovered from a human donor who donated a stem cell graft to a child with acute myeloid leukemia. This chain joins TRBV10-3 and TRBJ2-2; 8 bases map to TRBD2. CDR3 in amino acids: CAISESGRTGELFF. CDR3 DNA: TGTGCCATCAGTGAGAGCGGGAGAACGGGGGAGCTGTTTTTT.